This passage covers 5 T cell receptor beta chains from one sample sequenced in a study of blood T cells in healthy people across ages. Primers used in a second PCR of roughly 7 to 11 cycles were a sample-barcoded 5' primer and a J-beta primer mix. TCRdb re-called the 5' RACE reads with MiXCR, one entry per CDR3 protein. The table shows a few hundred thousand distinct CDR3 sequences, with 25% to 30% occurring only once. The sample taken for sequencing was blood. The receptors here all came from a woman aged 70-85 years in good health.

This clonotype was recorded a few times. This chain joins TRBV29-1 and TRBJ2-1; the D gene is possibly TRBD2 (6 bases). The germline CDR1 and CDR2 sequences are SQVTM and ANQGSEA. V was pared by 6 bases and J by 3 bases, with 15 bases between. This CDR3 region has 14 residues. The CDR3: CSVATSLGYNEQFF. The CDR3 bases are TGCAGCGTCGCCACTAGCCTTGGCTACAATGAGCAGTTCTTC.

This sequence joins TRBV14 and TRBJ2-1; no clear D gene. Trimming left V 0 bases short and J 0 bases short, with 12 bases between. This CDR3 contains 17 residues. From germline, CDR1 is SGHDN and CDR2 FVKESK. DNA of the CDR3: TGTGCCAGCAGCCAAGATTTTTTGGCGGTCTCCTACAATGAGCAGTTCTTC. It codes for CASSQDFLAVSYNEQFF.

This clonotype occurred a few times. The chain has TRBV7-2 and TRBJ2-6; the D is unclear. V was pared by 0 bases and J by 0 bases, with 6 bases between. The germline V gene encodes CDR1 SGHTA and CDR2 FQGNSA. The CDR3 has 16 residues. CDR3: CASSLAAGSGANVLTF. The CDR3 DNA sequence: TGTGCCAGCAGCTTAGCCGCTGGCTCTGGGGCCAACGTCCTGACTTTC. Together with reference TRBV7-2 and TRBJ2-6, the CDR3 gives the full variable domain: GAGVSQSPSNKVTEKGKDVELRCDPISGHTALYWYRQSLGQGLEFLIYFQGNSAPDKSGLPSDRFSAERTGGSVSTLTIQRTQQEDSAVYLCASSLAAGSGANVLTFGAGSRLTVL.

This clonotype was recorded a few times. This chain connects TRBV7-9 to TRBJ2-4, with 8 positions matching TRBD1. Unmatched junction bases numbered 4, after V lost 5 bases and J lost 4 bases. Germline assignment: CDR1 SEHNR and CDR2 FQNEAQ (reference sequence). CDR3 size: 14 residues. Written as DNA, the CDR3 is TGTGCCAGCAGCCACGGACAGGGAAAAAACATTCAGTACTTC. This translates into CASSHGQGKNIQYF.

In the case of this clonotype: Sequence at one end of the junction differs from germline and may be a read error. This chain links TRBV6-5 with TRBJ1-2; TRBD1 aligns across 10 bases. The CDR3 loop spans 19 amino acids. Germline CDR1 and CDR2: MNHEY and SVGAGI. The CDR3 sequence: CASGYSSTGTGEGNYGYTF. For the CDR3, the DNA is TGTGCCAGCGGTTACTCATCAACCGGGACAGGGGAAGGCAACTATGGCTACACCTTC.